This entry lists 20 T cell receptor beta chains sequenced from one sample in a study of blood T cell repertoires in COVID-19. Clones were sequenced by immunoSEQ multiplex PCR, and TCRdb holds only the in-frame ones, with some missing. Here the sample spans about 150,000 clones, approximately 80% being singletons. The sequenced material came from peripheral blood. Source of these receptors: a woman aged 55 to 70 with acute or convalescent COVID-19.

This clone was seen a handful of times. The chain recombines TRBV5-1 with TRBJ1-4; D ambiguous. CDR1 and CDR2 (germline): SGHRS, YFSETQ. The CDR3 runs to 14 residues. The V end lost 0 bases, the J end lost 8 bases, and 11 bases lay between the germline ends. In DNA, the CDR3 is TGCGCCAGCAGCTTGGGGGAGAGTAGGGAAAAACTGTTTTTT. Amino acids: CASSLGESREKLFF.

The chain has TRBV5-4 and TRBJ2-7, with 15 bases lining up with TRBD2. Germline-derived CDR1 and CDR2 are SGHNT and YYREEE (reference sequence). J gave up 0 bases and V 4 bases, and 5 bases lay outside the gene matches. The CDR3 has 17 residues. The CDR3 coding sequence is TGTGCCAGCAGCCCCGGGACTAGCGGGGGGAGCTCCTACGAGCAGTACTTC. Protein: CASSPGTSGGSSYEQYF.

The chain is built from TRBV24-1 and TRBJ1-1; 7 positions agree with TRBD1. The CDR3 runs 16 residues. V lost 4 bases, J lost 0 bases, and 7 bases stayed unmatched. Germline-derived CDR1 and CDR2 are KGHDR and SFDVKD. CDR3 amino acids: CATSDPDDRVNTEAFF. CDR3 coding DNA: TGTGCCACCAGTGACCCCGACGACAGGGTGAACACTGAAGCTTTCTTT.

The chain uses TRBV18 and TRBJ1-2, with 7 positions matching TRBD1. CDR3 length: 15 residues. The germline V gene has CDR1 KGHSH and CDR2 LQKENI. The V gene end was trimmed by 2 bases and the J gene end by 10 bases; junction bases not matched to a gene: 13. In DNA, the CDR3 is TGTGCCAGCTCACCAACCCAAGGGACAGTGTTCGTCTACACCTTC. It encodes CASSPTQGTVFVYTF.

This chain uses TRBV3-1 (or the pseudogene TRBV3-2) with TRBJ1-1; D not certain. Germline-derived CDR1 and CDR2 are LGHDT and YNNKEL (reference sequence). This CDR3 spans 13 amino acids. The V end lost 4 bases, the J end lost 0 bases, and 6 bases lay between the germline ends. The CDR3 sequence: CASSPQLNTEAFF. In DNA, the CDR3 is TGTGCCAGCAGCCCCCAGTTGAACACTGAAGCTTTCTTT.

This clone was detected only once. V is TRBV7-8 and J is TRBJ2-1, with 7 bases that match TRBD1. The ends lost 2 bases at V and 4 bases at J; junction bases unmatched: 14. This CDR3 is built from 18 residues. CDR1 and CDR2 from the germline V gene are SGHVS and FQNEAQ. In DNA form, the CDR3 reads TGTGCCAGCAGCTTAAGGTTGAGGAGACAGGGAATATACAATGAGCAGTTCTTC. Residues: CASSLRLRRQGIYNEQFF.

In nucleotides, the CDR3 is TGTGCCAGCTCACCAGAGTTCAATAATTCACCCCTCCACTTT. Protein: CASSPEFNNSPLHF. The chain is built from TRBV18 and TRBJ1-6; no firm D call. V was cut by 2 bases and J by 5 bases, with 7 bases left in between. Germline-derived CDR1 and CDR2 are KGHSH and LQKENI. This CDR3 comprises 14 residues.

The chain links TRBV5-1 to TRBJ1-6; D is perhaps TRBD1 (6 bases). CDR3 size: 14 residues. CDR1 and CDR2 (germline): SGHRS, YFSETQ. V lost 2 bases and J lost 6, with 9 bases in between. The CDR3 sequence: CASSFEQGNSPLHF. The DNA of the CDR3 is TGCGCCAGCAGCTTCGAACAGGGTAATTCACCCCTCCACTTT.

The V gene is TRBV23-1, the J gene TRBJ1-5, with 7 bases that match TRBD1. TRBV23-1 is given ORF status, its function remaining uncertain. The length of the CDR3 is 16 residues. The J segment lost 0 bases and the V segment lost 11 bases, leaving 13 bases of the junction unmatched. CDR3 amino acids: CAGYIQGDNSNQPQHF. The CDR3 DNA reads TGCGCCGGTTACATTCAGGGGGACAATAGCAATCAGCCCCAGCATTTT.

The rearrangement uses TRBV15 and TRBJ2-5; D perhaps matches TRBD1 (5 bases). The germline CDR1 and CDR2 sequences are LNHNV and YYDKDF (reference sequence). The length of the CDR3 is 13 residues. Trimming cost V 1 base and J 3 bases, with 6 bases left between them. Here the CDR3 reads CATSRAQEETQYF. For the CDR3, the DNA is TGTGCCACCAGCAGAGCACAGGAAGAGACCCAGTACTTC. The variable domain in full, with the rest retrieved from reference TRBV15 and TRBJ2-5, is DAMVIQNPRYQVTQFGKPVTLSCSQTLNHNVMYWYQQKSSQAPKLLFHYYDKDFNNEADTPDNFQSRRPNTSFCFLDIRSPGLGDTAMYLCATSRAQEETQYFGPGTRLLVL.

CDR3 DNA: TGCGCCAGCAGCTCCCGGACAGGGTACACTGAAGCTTTCTTT. It is translated as CASSSRTGYTEAFF. The chain is built from TRBV5-1 and TRBJ1-1; 8 bases map to TRBD1. The V gene's germline CDR1 is SGHRS and CDR2 YFSETQ. The V and J ends lost 3 bases and 3 bases, in that order; junction bases with no gene match: 4. The CDR3 is 14 residues long.

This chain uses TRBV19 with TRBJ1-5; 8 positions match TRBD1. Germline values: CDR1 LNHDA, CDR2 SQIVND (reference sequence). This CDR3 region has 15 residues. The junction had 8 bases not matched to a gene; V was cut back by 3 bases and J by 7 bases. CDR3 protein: CASSIPDRVRQPQHF. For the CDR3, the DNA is TGTGCCAGTAGTATCCCGGACAGGGTACGGCAGCCCCAGCATTTT.

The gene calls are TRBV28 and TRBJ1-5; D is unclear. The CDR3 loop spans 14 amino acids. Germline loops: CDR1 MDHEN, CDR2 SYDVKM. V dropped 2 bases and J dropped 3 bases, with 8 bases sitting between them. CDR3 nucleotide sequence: TGTGCCAGCAGTTTAAGACAAGTCAATCAGCCCCAGCATTTT. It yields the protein CASSLRQVNQPQHF.

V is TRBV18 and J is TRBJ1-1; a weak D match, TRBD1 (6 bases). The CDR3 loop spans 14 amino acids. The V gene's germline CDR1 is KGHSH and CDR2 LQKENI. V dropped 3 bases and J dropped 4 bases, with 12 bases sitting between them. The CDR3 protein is CASSPRRGGTEAFF. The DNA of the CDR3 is TGTGCCAGCTCACCTCGAAGGGGGGGCACTGAAGCTTTCTTT.

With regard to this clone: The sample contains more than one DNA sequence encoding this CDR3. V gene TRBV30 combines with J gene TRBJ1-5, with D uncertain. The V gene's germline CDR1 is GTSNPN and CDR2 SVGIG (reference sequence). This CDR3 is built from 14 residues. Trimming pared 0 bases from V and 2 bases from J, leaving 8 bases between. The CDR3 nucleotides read TGTGCCTGGAGTGTACTATCAGGCAATCAGCCCCAGCATTTT. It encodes CAWSVLSGNQPQHF.

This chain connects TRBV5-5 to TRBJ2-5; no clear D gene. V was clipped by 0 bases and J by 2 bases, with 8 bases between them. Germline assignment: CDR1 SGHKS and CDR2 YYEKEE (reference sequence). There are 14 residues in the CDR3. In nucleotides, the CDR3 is TGTGCCAGCAGCTTGGACGGGTTTCAAGAGACCCAGTACTTC. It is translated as CASSLDGFQETQYF.

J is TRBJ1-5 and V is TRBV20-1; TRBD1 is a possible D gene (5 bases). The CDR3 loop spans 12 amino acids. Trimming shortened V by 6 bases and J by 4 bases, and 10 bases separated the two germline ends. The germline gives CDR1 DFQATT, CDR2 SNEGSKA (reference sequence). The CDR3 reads CSASDRNQPQHF. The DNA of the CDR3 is TGCAGTGCCAGTGACAGAAATCAGCCCCAGCATTTT.

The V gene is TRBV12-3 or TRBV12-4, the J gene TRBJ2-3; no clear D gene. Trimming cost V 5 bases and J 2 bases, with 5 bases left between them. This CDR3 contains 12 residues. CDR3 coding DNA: TGTGCCAGCAGTCAAAACACAGATACGCAGTATTTT. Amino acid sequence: CASSQNTDTQYF.

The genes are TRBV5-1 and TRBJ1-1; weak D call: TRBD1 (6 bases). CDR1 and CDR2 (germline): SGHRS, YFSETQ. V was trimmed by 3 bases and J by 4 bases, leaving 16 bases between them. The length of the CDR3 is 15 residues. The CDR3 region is CASSWGLQGITEAFF. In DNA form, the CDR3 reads TGCGCCAGCAGCTGGGGCTTACAGGGAATCACTGAAGCTTTCTTT.

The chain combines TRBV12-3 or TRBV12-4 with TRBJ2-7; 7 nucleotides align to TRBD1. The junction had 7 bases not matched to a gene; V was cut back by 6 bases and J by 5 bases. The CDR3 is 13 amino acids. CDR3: CASRKRQGHEQYF. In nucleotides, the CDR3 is TGTGCCAGCAGGAAACGACAGGGCCACGAGCAGTACTTC.